Reported below is one TCR beta chain. The antigen is undetermined. This entry is derived from a study of regulatory dendritic cells for organ transplantation. Study outcomes and limitations: Regulatory dendritic cells appeared to expand memory CD8+ clones less than mature ones. Considerable individual heterogeneity was seen in alloreactive memory CD8+ T cells. Of resting T cell subsets, memory CD8+ had the most alloreactive clonotypes.

This table comes from immunoSEQ multiplex PCR, and its TCRdb copy is limited to in-frame clones, with some not included. The data hold more than 35,000 clones, with around nine tenths observed a single time. FACS sorted CD4+ or CD8+ T cells into CD45RA+ naive and CD45RO+ memory. This CDR3 is 13 amino acids long. Trimming pared 5 bases from V and 4 bases from J, leaving 6 bases between. The germline V gene has CDR1 SGHVT and CDR2 SQSDAQ. The sequence was collected from a human donor in good health. Sequencing was performed on naive CD8+ T cells from blood. Described subset: CD45RA+ naive T cells. This sequence joins TRBV7-4 and TRBJ2-6; D gene ambiguous. CDR3 DNA sequence: TGTGCCAGCAGCCCGAAGGGGGCCAACGTCCTGACTTTC. Its protein is CASSPKGANVLTF.